A selection of T cell receptor beta chains follows, all from one sample in a study of T cell responses to AZD1222 COVID-19 vaccine. Repertoires were generated with immunoSEQ multiplex PCR, while TCRdb's copy carries only in-frame clones and drops some. The sample yields 75,000 to 100,000 clones, roughly 86% seen once. The material sequenced was peripheral blood, taken on day 0 of AZD1222 vaccination. The receptors come from an adult in good health. The CDR3 runs from the conserved cysteine through the conserved F or W.

v_gene	j_gene	len	CDR3aa
TRBV7-2	TRBJ2-3	13	CASSLVERDSQYF
TRBV27	TRBJ1-1	18	CASRSTGRGIPMNTEAFF
TRBV7-8	TRBJ2-2	16	CASSSRRFANTGELFF
TRBV27	TRBJ1-2	14	CASSTRGLGGGYTF
TRBV7-2	TRBJ1-1	13	CASSLGQEGQAFF
TRBV15	TRBJ2-5	14	CATSREFGTSGTHF
TRBV30	TRBJ1-4	13	CAWSVQGGEKLFF
TRBV5-1	TRBJ2-1	15	CASSRGLAGDNEQFF
TRBV16	TRBJ1-1	14	CASSQMDGGTEAFF
TRBV27	TRBJ1-2	13	CASSGQTGAGYTF
TRBV10-3	TRBJ2-7	14	CAISPGTDNYEQYF
TRBV18	TRBJ2-1	13	CASSPHTADEQFF
TRBV5-1	TRBJ2-5	17	CASSLGRLAGGVETQYF
TRBV27	TRBJ2-4	15	CASSSFSAGKNIQYF
TRBV27	TRBJ2-7	16	CASSPIGTGGINEQYF
TRBV6-5	TRBJ1-1	12	CASRERSREAFF
TRBV18	TRBJ1-3	15	CASSPGAGAGNTIYF
TRBV9	TRBJ2-7	16	CASSVEGGRSSYEQYF
TRBV20-1	TRBJ1-2	17	CSASENGPGPGDYGYTF
TRBV20-1	TRBJ2-2	15	CSASRQGGRTGELFF
TRBV5-1	TRBJ2-6	17	CASSPEPGAGGANVLTF